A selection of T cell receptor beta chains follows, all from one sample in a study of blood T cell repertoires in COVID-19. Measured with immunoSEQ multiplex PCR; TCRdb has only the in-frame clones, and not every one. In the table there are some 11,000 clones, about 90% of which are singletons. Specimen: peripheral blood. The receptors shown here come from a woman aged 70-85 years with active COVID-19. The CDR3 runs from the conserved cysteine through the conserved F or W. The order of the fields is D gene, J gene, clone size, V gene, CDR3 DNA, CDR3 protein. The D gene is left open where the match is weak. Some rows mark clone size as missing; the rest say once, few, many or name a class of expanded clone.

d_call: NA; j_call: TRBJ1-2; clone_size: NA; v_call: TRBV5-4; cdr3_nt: TGTGCCAGCAGCCCTATGGGCTTAGCTAACTATGGCTACACCTTC; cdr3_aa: CASSPMGLANYGYTF
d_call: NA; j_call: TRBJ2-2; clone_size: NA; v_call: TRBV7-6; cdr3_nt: TGTGCCAGCAGCTTAGGGTTAGCGGTCACCGGGGAGCTGTTTTTT; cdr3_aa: CASSLGLAVTGELFF
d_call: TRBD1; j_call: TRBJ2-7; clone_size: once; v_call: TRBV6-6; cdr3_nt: TGTGCCAGCAGTTACTCCGGACAGGGGTCGTCCTACGAGCAGTACTTC; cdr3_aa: CASSYSGQGSSYEQYF
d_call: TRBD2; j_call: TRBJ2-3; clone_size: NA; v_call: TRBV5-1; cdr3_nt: TGCGCCAGCGACATGGGAAGCGGGAGGGCAGATACGCAGTATTTT; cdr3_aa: CASDMGSGRADTQYF
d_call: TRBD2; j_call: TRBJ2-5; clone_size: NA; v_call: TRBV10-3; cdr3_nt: TGTGCCATCAGTGAGTCCGGAACTAGCGGGACCAAAAAAGAGACCCAGTACTTC; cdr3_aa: CAISESGTSGTKKETQYF
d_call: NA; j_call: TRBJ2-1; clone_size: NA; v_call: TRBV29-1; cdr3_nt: TGCAGCGCCCAGGGGAGTTTCAGTACATATGAGCAGTTCTTC; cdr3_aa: CSAQGSFSTYEQFF
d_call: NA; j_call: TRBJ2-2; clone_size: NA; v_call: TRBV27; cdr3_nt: TGTGCCAGCAACCCCACTTGGACAATCACCGGGGAGCTGTTTTTT; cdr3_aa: CASNPTWTITGELFF
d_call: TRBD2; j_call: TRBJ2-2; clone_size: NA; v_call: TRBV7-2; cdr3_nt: TGTGCCAGCAGCTTAACGTCCGGGGGGGACACGAACACCGGGGAGCTGTTTTTT; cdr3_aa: CASSLTSGGDTNTGELFF
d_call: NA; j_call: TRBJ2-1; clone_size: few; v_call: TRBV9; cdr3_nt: TGTGCCAGCAGCCCGGTTGAGTTCTCCTACAATGAGCAGTTCTTC; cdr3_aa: CASSPVEFSYNEQFF
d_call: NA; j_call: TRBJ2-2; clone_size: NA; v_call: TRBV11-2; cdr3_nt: TGTGCCAGCAGCTTGAGTAGGAGGAACACCGGGGAGCTGTTTTTT; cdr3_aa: CASSLSRRNTGELFF
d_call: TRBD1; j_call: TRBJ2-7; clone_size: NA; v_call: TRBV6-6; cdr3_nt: TGTGCCAGCAGTTACCCCGGACAGGGGAACTACGAGCAGTACTTC; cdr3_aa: CASSYPGQGNYEQYF
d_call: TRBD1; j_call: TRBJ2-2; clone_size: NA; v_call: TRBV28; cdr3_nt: TGTGCCAGCACCTCGACAGGGCGCACCGGGGAGCTGTTTTTT; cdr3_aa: CASTSTGRTGELFF
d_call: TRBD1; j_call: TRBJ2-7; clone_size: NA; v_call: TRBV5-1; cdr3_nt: TGCGCCAGCAGCTCACGGGACAGATCCTACGAGCAGTACTTC; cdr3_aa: CASSSRDRSYEQYF
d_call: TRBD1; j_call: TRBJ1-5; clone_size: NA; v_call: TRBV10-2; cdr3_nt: TGCGCCAGCAGTGGGACAGGGGGCAGCAATCAGCCCCAGCATTTT; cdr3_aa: CASSGTGGSNQPQHF
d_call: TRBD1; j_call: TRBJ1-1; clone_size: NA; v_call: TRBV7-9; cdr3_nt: TGTGCCAGCAGCTTGGTTGGCAGGGGGGCTTTCTTT; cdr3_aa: CASSLVGRGAFF
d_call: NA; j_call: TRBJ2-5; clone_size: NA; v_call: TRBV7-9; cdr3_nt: TGTGCCAGCAGCCGCGCGGTCAACCAAGAGACCCAGTACTTC; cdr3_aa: CASSRAVNQETQYF
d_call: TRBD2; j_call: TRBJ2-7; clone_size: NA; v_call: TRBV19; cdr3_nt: TGTGCCAGTAGCCCAGGGGGACTAGCGGGCAGGGAGCAGTACTTC; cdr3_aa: CASSPGGLAGREQYF
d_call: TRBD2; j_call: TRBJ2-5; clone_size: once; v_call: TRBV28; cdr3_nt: TGTGCCAGCAGGGATTCGGGGGGAGACCAAGAGACCCAGTACTTC; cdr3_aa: CASRDSGGDQETQYF
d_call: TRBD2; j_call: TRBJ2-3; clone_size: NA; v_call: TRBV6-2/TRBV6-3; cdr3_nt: TGTGCCAGCAGCAACCTAGCGGGAGAGAGCACAGATACGCAGTATTTT; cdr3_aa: CASSNLAGESTDTQYF
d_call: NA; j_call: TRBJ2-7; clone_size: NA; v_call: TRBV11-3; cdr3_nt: TGTGCCAGCAGCTCCCAGGACGGAGGGTACGAGCAGTACTTC; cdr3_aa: CASSSQDGGYEQYF
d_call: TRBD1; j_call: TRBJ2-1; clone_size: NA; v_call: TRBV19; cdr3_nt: TGTGCCAGTCGTGGATCCCACCTCCGGGACAGCACCTACAATGAGCAGTTCTTC; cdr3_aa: CASRGSHLRDSTYNEQFF
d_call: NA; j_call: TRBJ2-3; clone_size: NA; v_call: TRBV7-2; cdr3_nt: TGTGCCAGCAGCTCTGGACAAATAGCCACAGATACGCAGTATTTT; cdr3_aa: CASSSGQIATDTQYF
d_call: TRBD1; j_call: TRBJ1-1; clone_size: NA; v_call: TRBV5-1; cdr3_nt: TGCGCCAGCAGCTTGGAGGGACAGATGAACACTGAAGCTTTCTTT; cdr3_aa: CASSLEGQMNTEAFF
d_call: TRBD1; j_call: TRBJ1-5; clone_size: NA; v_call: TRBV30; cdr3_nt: TGTGCCTGGAGTGTAGGGACAGCTAGCAATCAGCCCCAGCATTTT; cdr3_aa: CAWSVGTASNQPQHF
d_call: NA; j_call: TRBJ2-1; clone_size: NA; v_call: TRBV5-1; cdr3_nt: TGCGCCAGCAGCCCTACTACGGGCTACAATGAGCAGTTCTTC; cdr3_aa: CASSPTTGYNEQFF
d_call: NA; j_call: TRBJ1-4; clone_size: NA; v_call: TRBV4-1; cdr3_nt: TGCGCCAGCAGCCAAGGACAGGTACCTAATGAAAAACTGTTTTTT; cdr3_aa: CASSQGQVPNEKLFF
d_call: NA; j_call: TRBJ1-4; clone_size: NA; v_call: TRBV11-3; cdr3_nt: TGTGCCAGCAGCTTAGATCCCCGTTCTGAAAAACTGTTTTTT; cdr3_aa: CASSLDPRSEKLFF
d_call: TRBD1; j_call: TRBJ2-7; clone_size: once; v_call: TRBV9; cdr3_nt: TGTGCCAGCAGCCCTCAAGGGGACAGCTCCTACGAGCAGTACTTC; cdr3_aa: CASSPQGDSSYEQYF
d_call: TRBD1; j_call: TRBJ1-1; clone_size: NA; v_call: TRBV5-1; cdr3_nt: TGCGCCAGCAGCTTTCAGGGGGCTTCGAACACTGAAGCTTTCTTT; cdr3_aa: CASSFQGASNTEAFF
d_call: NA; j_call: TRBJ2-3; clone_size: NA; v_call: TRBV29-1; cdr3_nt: TGCAGCGTTGATGCGGCCACAGATACGCAGTATTTT; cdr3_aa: CSVDAATDTQYF
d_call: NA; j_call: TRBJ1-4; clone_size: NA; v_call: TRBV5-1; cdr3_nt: TGCGCCAGCAGCGGAACAGGGATGGCCGAAAAACTGTTTTTT; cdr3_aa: CASSGTGMAEKLFF
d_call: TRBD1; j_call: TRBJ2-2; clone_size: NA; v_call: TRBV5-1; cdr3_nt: TGCGCCAGCAGAATGACAGGGGGCACCGGGGAGCTGTTTTTT; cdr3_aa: CASRMTGGTGELFF
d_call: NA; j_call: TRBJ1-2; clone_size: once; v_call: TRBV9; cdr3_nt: TGTGCCAGCAACCGCCGACAGGTTCTTTCTAACTATGGCTACACCTTC; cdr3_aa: CASNRRQVLSNYGYTF
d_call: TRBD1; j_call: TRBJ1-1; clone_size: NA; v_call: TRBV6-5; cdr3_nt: TGTGCCAGCAGATTTGGACAGGGAGACACTGAAGCTTTCTTT; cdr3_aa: CASRFGQGDTEAFF